This T cell receptor beta chain was recorded in a study of cytotoxic CD8 clonotypes in ibrutinib-treated CLL. Looking at the study overall: Patients: roughly 11 relapsed/refractory, roughly 15 treatment-naive, 17 to 18 IGHV unmutated. Investigators reported some 24 partial and 2 complete responses; after median approximately 74 months, 14 patients remained remitted and approximately twelve progressed. Regarding the study as a whole: Clonality rose at ibrutinib response and fell back toward baseline at progression. Clonality (at baseline) was higher than in age-matched healthy donors and tracked circulating CD8+ T-cell counts.

The CDR3 runs to 15 residues. The V gene lost 2 bases and the J gene lost 3 bases, with 13 bases spanning the gap. Per the germline V gene, CDR1 is LGHNA and CDR2 is YSLEER. As for this clone: Its specificity is not known.

Clones were read by immunoSEQ multiplex PCR, and TCRdb kept only the in-frame ones, dropping some. The sample contains about 300,000 clones, about 72% of which appear only once. The chain combines TRBV4-3 with TRBJ1-2; possible D gene TRBD1, 5 bases. The clonotype comes from a human donor with chronic lymphocytic leukemia. This sample comprised PBMCs, obtained at disease progression, from a patient treated with ibrutinib. CDR3 loop: CASSQSGGGDYGYTF. The CDR3 DNA sequence: TGCGCCAGCAGCCAAAGCGGAGGAGGGGACTATGGCTACACCTTC.